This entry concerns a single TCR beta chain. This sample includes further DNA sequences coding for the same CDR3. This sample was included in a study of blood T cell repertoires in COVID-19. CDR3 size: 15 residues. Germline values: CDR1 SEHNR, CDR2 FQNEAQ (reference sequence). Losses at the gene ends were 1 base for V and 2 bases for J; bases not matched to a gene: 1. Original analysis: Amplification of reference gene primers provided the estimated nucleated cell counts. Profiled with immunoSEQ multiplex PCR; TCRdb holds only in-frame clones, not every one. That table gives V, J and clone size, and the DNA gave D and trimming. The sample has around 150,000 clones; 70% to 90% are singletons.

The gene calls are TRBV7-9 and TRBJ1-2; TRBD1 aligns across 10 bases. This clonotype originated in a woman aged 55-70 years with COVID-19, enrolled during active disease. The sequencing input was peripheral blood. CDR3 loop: CASSLGTGGNYGYTF. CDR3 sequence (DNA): TGTGCCAGCAGCTTAGGGACAGGGGGGAACTATGGCTACACCTTC. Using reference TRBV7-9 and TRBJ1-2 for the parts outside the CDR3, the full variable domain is DTGVSQNPRHKITKRGQNVTFRCDPISEHNRLYWYRQTLGQGPEFLTYFQNEAQLEKSRLLSDRFSAERPKGSFSTLEIQRTEQGDSAMYLCASSLGTGGNYGYTFGSGTRLTVV.